The 26 T cell receptor beta chains below come from one sample, sequenced in a study of low-dose radiotherapy and immunotherapy resistance in tumors. The time point denotes: after trial treatment. The sample's treatment: LDRT plus nivolumab, ipilimumab, low-dose cyclophosphamide and aspirin (RACIN trial). Covering alpha and beta chains, TRAV- and TRBV-specific primers were used for the first-strand cDNA. Amplification, which lasted around 18 PCR cycles, used a constant-region primer and V-primer adapter to amplify TCRs. A single record per CDR3 protein comes from TCRdb applying MiXCR to the reads. Counted here are around 100,000 distinct CDR3 sequences, 20% to 25% occurring once; the ten biggest clones make up about 4%. Sequences were derived from PBMCs, sampled after low-dose radiotherapy plus immunotherapy. The receptor set was obtained from a male donor with prostate cancer.

Only a few counts were recorded for this clonotype. The chain carries TRBV18 and TRBJ1-6, with D perhaps TRBD1 (6 bases). The CDR3 runs to 15 residues. CDR1 and CDR2 (germline): KGHSH, LQKENI. The ends were cut back, 3 bases at V and 7 bases at J, with 13 bases in the middle. The chain's CDR3 is CASSPGGSGNSPLHF. CDR3 in DNA: TGTGCCAGCTCACCGGGGGGCTCGGGGAATTCACCCCTCCACTTT.

The table lists this clonotype with many counts. This sequence joins TRBV2 and TRBJ2-1, with D maybe TRBD2 (5 bases). Germline V gene sequence: CDR1 SNHLY, CDR2 FYNNEI. V shed 4 bases and J shed 4 bases, with 11 bases lying between them. The CDR3 length is 14 residues. The CDR3 coding sequence is TGTGCCAGCAGTGTAATAGGAGGATACAATGAGCAGTTCTTC. Its protein is CASSVIGGYNEQFF.

This clonotype was recorded many times. The V and J genes are TRBV6-1 and TRBJ1-1; D perhaps matches TRBD1 (5 bases). Germline V gene lookup returns CDR1 MNHNS and CDR2 SASEGT. V was cut by 9 bases and J by 2 bases, with 16 bases left in between. The CDR3 contains 14 residues. The CDR3 DNA sequence: TGTGCCAGTACTGGGTGGGGGGACAACACTGAAGCTTTCTTT. This gives the protein CASTGWGDNTEAFF.

This clonotype was found many times. The V gene is TRBV12-3 or TRBV12-4, the J gene TRBJ2-3; 9 bases are shared with TRBD1. Trimming cost V 6 bases and J 3 bases; bases outside gene matches: 7. This CDR3 region has 15 residues. For the CDR3, the DNA is TGTGCCAGCAGCTGGGGGACAGGGAGGACAGATACGCAGTATTTT. This codes for CASSWGTGRTDTQYF.

In its sample, this clonotype was seen many times. The chain couples TRBV12-3 or TRBV12-4 to TRBJ2-7; 9 nucleotides agree with TRBD2. V lost 6 bases and J lost 4; bases outside the gene matches: 10. CDR3 length: 15 amino acids. CDR3 sequence (DNA): TGTGCCAGCAGACCTAGCGGGACCTTCCGTTACGAGCAGTACTTC. Its protein product is CASRPSGTFRYEQYF.

The table lists this clonotype with a count of one. This rearrangement joins TRBV19 to TRBJ1-5; no firm D call. The CDR3 spans 14 residues. Germline CDR1 and CDR2: LNHDA and SQIVND (reference sequence). Trimming took 6 bases from V and 0 from J, leaving 9 bases between them. This chain's CDR3 is CASSETNSNQPQHF. The CDR3 nucleotides read TGTGCCAGTAGCGAGACAAATAGCAATCAGCCCCAGCATTTT. The complete variable domain, with remaining parts taken from reference TRBV19 and TRBJ1-5, reads DGGITQSPKYLFRKEGQNVTLSCEQNLNHDAMYWYRQDPGQGLRLIYYSQIVNDFQKGDIAEGYSVSREKKESFPLTVTSAQKNPTAFYLCASSETNSNQPQHFGDGTRLSIL.

This clonotype was counted at least ten times. The chain uses TRBV6-2 or TRBV6-3 and TRBJ2-1, with TRBD2 as a possible D gene (6 bases). CDR1 MNHEY and CDR2 SVGEGT come from the germline V gene. V was shortened by 8 bases and J by 3 bases, with 14 bases between the two germline ends. The CDR3 runs to 14 residues. The CDR3 here is CASPGRGNYNEQFF. CDR3 nucleotides: TGTGCCAGCCCCGGACGCGGGAACTACAATGAGCAGTTCTTC.

The table lists this clonotype with many counts. This chain connects TRBV5-1 to TRBJ1-1; possible D gene TRBD1, 5 bases. Germline loops: CDR1 SGHRS, CDR2 YFSETQ. V shed 6 bases and J shed 1 base, with 13 bases lying between them. CDR3 length: 14 residues. The CDR3 protein is CASTDPRGNTEAFF. CDR3 in DNA: TGCGCCAGCACAGACCCGAGGGGGAACACTGAAGCTTTCTTT.

The sample holds many counts of this clonotype. V is TRBV6-5 and J is TRBJ2-3, with D uncertain. The CDR3 length is 13 residues. Germline values: CDR1 MNHEY, CDR2 SVGAGI. The V end was cut by 2 bases, the J end by 2 bases, with 5 bases between. The CDR3 DNA reads as TGTGCCAGCAGTTACGGCTCCACAGATACGCAGTATTTT. Translated, it gives CASSYGSTDTQYF.

This clonotype was recorded many times. J is TRBJ2-7 and V is TRBV20-1; 10 nucleotides line up with TRBD2. The CDR3 sequence is 15 residues long. CDR1 is DFQATT, CDR2 SNEGSKA, per germline (reference sequence). V trimming: 3 bases; J trimming: 1 base; junction bases outside the gene matches: 6. The CDR3 DNA sequence: TGCAGTGCTAGTGCCACTAGCGGGGCATCCTACGAGCAGTACTTC. Its protein product is CSASATSGASYEQYF.

Remarks on this clonotype: This is likely an artifact of a read error, given a far larger clone one base away. The chain employs TRBV21-1 and TRBJ2-1; the table's D call of TRBD1 was not tested on the DNA. TRBV21-1 is flagged as a pseudogene. The CDR3 is 14 residues long. CDR3 sequence: CASSTDRVVYEQFF. For the CDR3, the DNA is TGTGCCAGCAGCACGGACAGGGTTGTTTACGAGCAGTTCTTC.

This clonotype appeared a few times. This sequence joins TRBV28 and TRBJ2-3; D ambiguous. The CDR3 contains 12 residues. Looked up from germline, CDR1 is MDHEN and CDR2 is SYDVKM. Trimming left V 8 bases short and J 1 base short, with 7 bases between. CDR3 residues: CASGPGTDTQYF. The DNA for the CDR3 is TGTGCCAGCGGCCCGGGCACAGATACGCAGTATTTT. The full variable domain, in which reference TRBV28 and TRBJ2-3 provide the parts outside the CDR3, is DVKVTQSSRYLVKRTGEKVFLECVQDMDHENMFWYRQDPGLGLRLIYFSYDVKMKEKGDIPEGYSVSREKKERFSLILESASTNQTSMYLCASGPGTDTQYFGPGTRLTVL.

About this clonotype itself: With only one base between it and a far larger clone, this is likely a read error. This sequence joins TRBV5-5 and TRBJ2-7, with TRBD2 as a possible D gene (6 bases). CDR3 length equals 15 residues. CDR1 is SGHKS, CDR2 YYEKEE, per germline (reference sequence). The ends were cut back, 0 bases at V and 7 bases at J, with 17 bases in the middle. The CDR3 DNA sequence: TGTGCCAGCAGCTTGGACGGGGACTCCTACAATGAGCAGTACTTC. It codes for CASSLDGDSYNEQYF. The variable domain in full, with the rest retrieved from reference TRBV5-5 and TRBJ2-7, is DAGVTQSPTHLIKTRGQQVTLRCSPISGHKSVSWYQQVLGQGPQFIFQYYEKEERGRGNFPDRFSARQFPNYSSELNVNALLLGDSALYLCASSLDGDSYNEQYFGPGTRLTVT.

This clonotype was seen at least ten times. V is TRBV10-3 and J is TRBJ2-5; TRBD2 matches at 7 bases. The CDR3 covers 13 residues. With V trimmed by 5 bases and J by 5 bases, 5 bases remained unmatched. Germline assignment: CDR1 ENHRY and CDR2 SYGVKD. The CDR3 bases are TGTGCCATCAGTCCTGGACTAGTCGAGACCCAGTACTTC. Its translation: CAISPGLVETQYF.

This clonotype was seen ten or more times. The V and J genes are TRBV9 and TRBJ1-1; the D gene is possibly TRBD1 (6 bases). V was pared by 0 bases and J by 1 base, with 10 bases between. Germline assignment: CDR1 SGDLS and CDR2 YYNGEE. The CDR3 totals 15 residues. The CDR3 coding sequence is TGTGCCAGCAGCGTAGGGGGGGCCCCGAACACTGAAGCTTTCTTT. It translates to CASSVGGAPNTEAFF.

The sample holds many counts of this clonotype. V and J are TRBV6-5 and TRBJ1-1; D possibly corresponds to TRBD1 (6 bases). Between the trimmed V and J ends, which lost 0 bases and 0 bases, there was a span of 17 bases. Germline V CDR1 and CDR2: MNHEY, SVGAGI. The CDR3 runs to 18 residues. The CDR3 region has the DNA TGTGCCAGCAGTTACTCCCAACTCGCCAGACAGGTGAACACTGAAGCTTTCTTT. Translating it yields CASSYSQLARQVNTEAFF.

The V gene is TRBV28, the J gene TRBJ1-5; weak D call: TRBD1 (6 bases). From germline, CDR1 is MDHEN and CDR2 SYDVKM. V was clipped by 7 bases and J by 4 bases, with 11 bases between them. The CDR3 spans 13 residues. CDR3 DNA: TGTGCCAGCACCGGACAGTTAAATCAGCCCCAGCATTTT. Protein product: CASTGQLNQPQHF.

This clonotype occurred many times. The chain links TRBV5-8 to TRBJ1-2; unclear D gene. Trimming pared 4 bases from V and 7 bases from J, leaving 14 bases between. Germline lookup yields CDR1 SGHTS and CDR2 YDEGEE. The CDR3 length is 13 residues. As DNA, the CDR3 is TGTGCCAGCAGCCCGGAGAGGGTGGCTGGCTACACCTTC. Translated, it gives CASSPERVAGYTF.

This clonotype was observed at least ten times. The chain joins TRBV7-6 to TRBJ2-6, with unresolved D. CDR1 and CDR2 from the germline V gene are SGHVS and FNYEAQ. The CDR3 contains 16 residues. V lost 3 bases to trimming and J lost 4 bases, with 13 bases between them. This chain's CDR3 is CASSLSAARGANVLTF. The CDR3 DNA follows: TGTGCCAGCAGCTTGAGCGCGGCACGGGGGGCCAACGTCCTGACTTTC. Supplemented by reference TRBV7-6 and TRBJ2-6, the full variable domain reads GAGVSQSPRYKVTKRGQDVALRCDPISGHVSLYWYRQALGQGPEFLTYFNYEAQQDKSGLPNDRFSAERPEGSISTLTIQRTEQRDSAMYRCASSLSAARGANVLTFGAGSRLTVL.

In the case of this clonotype: A read error is possible here, since a much larger clone lies one base away. J is TRBJ2-7 and V is TRBV20-1; possibly TRBD1 for D (5 bases). Trimming removed 1 base from V and 7 bases from J, with 11 bases in between. This CDR3 is built from 12 residues. The germline gives CDR1 DFQATT, CDR2 SNEGSKA (reference sequence). For the CDR3, the DNA is TGCAGTGCTAGAGCAGAGGACAATGAGCAGTACTTC. Protein product: CSARAEDNEQYF.

This clonotype has only a few counts. The J gene is TRBJ2-1, the V gene TRBV19, with D possibly matching TRBD1 (8 bases). Germline assignment: CDR1 LNHDA and CDR2 SQIVND (reference sequence). The CDR3 has 15 residues. V was cut by 6 bases and J by 4 bases, with 16 bases left in between. The CDR3 protein is CASRAGQALYNEQFF. The CDR3, as DNA: TGTGCCAGTAGAGCGGGACAGGCGTTATACAATGAGCAGTTCTTC.

This chain uses TRBV7-9 with TRBJ2-5; 7 nucleotides align to TRBD2. Looked up from germline, CDR1 is SEHNR and CDR2 is FQNEAQ (reference sequence). The CDR3 has 15 amino acids. The ends lost 5 bases at V and 1 base at J; junction bases unmatched: 7. The CDR3 loop is CASSRVTSVQETQYF. The CDR3 nucleotides read TGTGCCAGCAGCCGCGTAACTAGCGTCCAAGAGACCCAGTACTTC.

There are many counts of this clonotype. V is TRBV5-5 and J is TRBJ2-5, with D perhaps assigned TRBD1 or TRBD2 (5 bases each). This CDR3 is built from 15 residues. Germline V gives CDR1 SGHKS, CDR2 YYEKEE (reference sequence). V was pared by 3 bases and J by 1 base, with 13 bases between. CDR3 in amino acids: CASSSPGRSQETQYF. CDR3 bases: TGTGCCAGCAGCTCCCCGGGACGGTCCCAAGAGACCCAGTACTTC.

This clonotype was detected ten times or more. The J gene is TRBJ1-5, the V gene TRBV2; D is undetermined. With 1 base removed from V and 3 bases from J, the gap between germline ends came to 13 bases. From germline, CDR1 is SNHLY and CDR2 FYNNEI. CDR3 size: 16 residues. CDR3 amino acids: CASSEEQFSINQPQHF. CDR3 coding DNA: TGTGCCAGCAGTGAAGAGCAGTTCAGTATCAATCAGCCCCAGCATTTT. Drawing the rest from reference TRBV2 and TRBJ1-5, the complete variable domain is EPEVTQTPSHQVTQMGQEVILRCVPISNHLYFYWYRQILGQKVEFLVSFYNNEISEKSEIFDDQFSVERPDGSNFTLKIRSTKLEDSAMYFCASSEEQFSINQPQHFGDGTRLSIL.

The sample holds many counts of this clonotype. The V call is TRBV7-9, the J call TRBJ1-2, with 9 nucleotides matching TRBD1. V trimming: 5 bases; J trimming: 3 bases; junction bases outside the gene matches: 7. Germline V lookup: CDR1 SEHNR, CDR2 FQNEAQ (reference sequence). The CDR3 runs to 15 residues. The chain's CDR3 is CASSRTGGWDYGYTF. The CDR3 DNA follows: TGTGCCAGCAGCCGAACAGGGGGCTGGGACTATGGCTACACCTTC.

The table lists this clonotype with a few counts. The genes are TRBV6-8 and TRBJ1-1; 9 bases map to TRBD1. In germline, CDR1 is MNHGY, CDR2 SAAAGT. CDR3 length: 14 residues. V trimming: 0 bases; J trimming: 7 bases; junction bases outside the gene matches: 3. CDR3 sequence reads: CASSYSGTGSEAFF. The CDR3 nucleotides read TGTGCCAGCAGTTACTCTGGGACAGGGAGTGAAGCTTTCTTT.